These T cell receptor beta chains were read from a single sample in a study of shared clonotypes between healthy human individuals. The data were produced by immunoSEQ multiplex PCR, yet TCRdb's version contains in-frame clones alone and is incomplete. This table has over a million clones, 98% appearing once. Sequenced material: naive CD4+ T cells sorted from blood. Receptor source: a man aged 25 to 40 in good health. The CDR3 runs from the conserved cysteine through the conserved F or W. Each record gives: CDR3 protein, CDR3 DNA, clone size, D gene, J gene, V gene. The D gene is left open where the match is weak. Not all rows give a size; the values are once, few, many and, for expanded clones, a class.

cdr3_aa: CASGKRSGEAGDEQFF
cdr3_nt: TGTGCCAGTGGAAAGCGGAGCGGCGAAGCGGGGGATGAGCAGTTCTTC
clone_size: .
d_call: TRBD2
j_call: TRBJ2-1
v_call: TRBV19

cdr3_aa: CASSRRGAVNEKLFF
cdr3_nt: TGCGCCAGCAGCCGCCGGGGGGCTGTCAATGAAAAACTGTTTTTT
clone_size: .
d_call: .
j_call: TRBJ1-4
v_call: TRBV5-1

cdr3_aa: CASSLDSYRGNTIYF
cdr3_nt: TGTGCCAGCAGCTTAGACTCCTACAGGGGCAACACCATATATTTT
clone_size: .
d_call: TRBD1
j_call: TRBJ1-3
v_call: TRBV11-2

cdr3_aa: CASSLTTPTEAFF
cdr3_nt: TGTGCCAGCAGCTTAACAACCCCCACTGAAGCTTTCTTT
clone_size: .
d_call: .
j_call: TRBJ1-1
v_call: TRBV7-8

cdr3_aa: CASSLGGGRADTQYF
cdr3_nt: TGCGCCAGCAGCTTGGGAGGCGGGAGGGCAGATACGCAGTATTTT
clone_size: .
d_call: TRBD2
j_call: TRBJ2-3
v_call: TRBV5-1

cdr3_aa: CASSENYGSSTDTQYF
cdr3_nt: TGCGCCAGCAGTGAGAATTATGGATCTAGCACAGATACGCAGTATTTT
clone_size: .
d_call: .
j_call: TRBJ2-3
v_call: TRBV10-1

cdr3_aa: CASSPTGPYEQYF
cdr3_nt: TGTGCCAGCAGTCCGACAGGGCCCTACGAGCAGTACTTC
clone_size: .
d_call: TRBD1
j_call: TRBJ2-7
v_call: TRBV28

cdr3_aa: CSAKFVGEQYF
cdr3_nt: TGCAGTGCTAAGTTCGTGGGTGAGCAGTACTTC
clone_size: .
d_call: .
j_call: TRBJ2-7
v_call: TRBV20-1

cdr3_aa: CASSASWTLNYGYTF
cdr3_nt: TGTGCCAGCAGCGCCTCGTGGACATTGAACTATGGCTACACCTTC
clone_size: .
d_call: .
j_call: TRBJ1-2
v_call: TRBV9

cdr3_aa: CASSVISRWVTSGPETQYF
cdr3_nt: TGTGCCAGCAGTGTGATCTCCCGGTGGGTCACTAGCGGGCCGGAGACCCAGTACTTC
clone_size: once
d_call: TRBD2
j_call: TRBJ2-5
v_call: TRBV2

cdr3_aa: CASSKDRSSYNEQFF
cdr3_nt: TGTGCCAGCAGTAAAGACAGGAGCTCCTACAATGAGCAGTTCTTC
clone_size: .
d_call: .
j_call: TRBJ2-1
v_call: TRBV7-8

cdr3_aa: CASSIFKGGGGELFF
cdr3_nt: TGTGCCAGTAGTATTTTTAAAGGGGGCGGAGGGGAGCTGTTTTTT
clone_size: .
d_call: TRBD1
j_call: TRBJ2-2
v_call: TRBV19

cdr3_aa: CASSVDMAGGPGGEQFF
cdr3_nt: TGTGCCAGCAGCGTAGACATGGCGGGAGGGCCGGGTGGTGAGCAGTTCTTC
clone_size: once
d_call: TRBD2
j_call: TRBJ2-1
v_call: TRBV9

cdr3_aa: CASSAAGLAGTETQYF
cdr3_nt: TGTGCCAGCAGCGCTGCCGGACTAGCGGGAACGGAGACCCAGTACTTC
clone_size: .
d_call: TRBD2
j_call: TRBJ2-5
v_call: TRBV9

cdr3_aa: CASSHFRGSGANVLTF
cdr3_nt: TGTGCCAGCAGCCATTTCAGGGGGTCTGGGGCCAACGTCCTGACTTTC
clone_size: .
d_call: TRBD1
j_call: TRBJ2-6
v_call: TRBV14

cdr3_aa: CASSLWYRGGEQYF
cdr3_nt: TGTGCCAGCAGCTTATGGTACAGGGGGGGCGAGCAGTACTTC
clone_size: once
d_call: .
j_call: TRBJ2-7
v_call: TRBV7-2

cdr3_aa: CAWSVTDTQYF
cdr3_nt: TGTGCCTGGAGTGTCACAGATACGCAGTATTTT
clone_size: .
d_call: .
j_call: TRBJ2-3
v_call: TRBV30

cdr3_aa: CASRRREGVDEQFF
cdr3_nt: TGCGCCAGCAGACGGCGGGAGGGCGTCGATGAGCAGTTCTTC
clone_size: .
d_call: TRBD2
j_call: TRBJ2-1
v_call: TRBV5-1

cdr3_aa: CASSVVGWSTDTQYF
cdr3_nt: TGTGCCAGCAGCGTAGTGGGTTGGAGCACAGATACGCAGTATTTT
clone_size: .
d_call: .
j_call: TRBJ2-3
v_call: TRBV9

cdr3_aa: CASSFGQDIYEQYF
cdr3_nt: TGTGCCAGCAGCTTTGGACAGGATATCTACGAGCAGTACTTC
clone_size: once
d_call: TRBD1
j_call: TRBJ2-7
v_call: TRBV5-6

cdr3_aa: CASSRSGTTDTQYF
cdr3_nt: TGCGCCAGCAGCCGTAGCGGGACGACAGATACGCAGTATTTT
clone_size: .
d_call: TRBD2
j_call: TRBJ2-3
v_call: TRBV5-1

cdr3_aa: CSVGLTGLGDTQYF
cdr3_nt: TGCAGCGTTGGCCTAACGGGTCTAGGAGATACGCAGTATTTT
clone_size: .
d_call: .
j_call: TRBJ2-3
v_call: TRBV29-1

cdr3_aa: CASSDGAGGWSEQFF
cdr3_nt: TGTGCCAGCAGTGACGGGGCGGGAGGGTGGAGTGAGCAGTTCTTC
clone_size: .
d_call: TRBD2
j_call: TRBJ2-1
v_call: TRBV2

cdr3_aa: CASSEDMGEETQYF
cdr3_nt: TGTGCCAGCAGTGAAGACATGGGGGAAGAGACCCAGTACTTC
clone_size: .
d_call: .
j_call: TRBJ2-5
v_call: TRBV2

cdr3_aa: CASSTRNEQYF
cdr3_nt: TGTGCCAGCAGTACAAGGAACGAGCAGTACTTC
clone_size: once
d_call: .
j_call: TRBJ2-7
v_call: TRBV6-6

cdr3_aa: CASSPPSGYGNTIYF
cdr3_nt: TGTGCCAGCTCACCACCATCGGGTTACGGAAACACCATATATTTT
clone_size: .
d_call: .
j_call: TRBJ1-3
v_call: TRBV18

cdr3_aa: CASSRGYGQPQHF
cdr3_nt: TGTGCCAGCTCACGGGGGTATGGTCAGCCCCAGCATTTT
clone_size: .
d_call: .
j_call: TRBJ1-5
v_call: TRBV18

cdr3_aa: CASSLAGTGELFF
cdr3_nt: TGCGCCAGCAGCTTGGCGGGTACCGGGGAGCTGTTTTTT
clone_size: .
d_call: .
j_call: TRBJ2-2
v_call: TRBV5-1

cdr3_aa: CASGQGVHEQYF
cdr3_nt: TGTGCCAGCGGACAGGGGGTCCACGAGCAGTACTTC
clone_size: .
d_call: TRBD1
j_call: TRBJ2-7
v_call: TRBV19

cdr3_aa: CASSVGTVNTEAFF
cdr3_nt: TGTGCCAGCAGCGTAGGGACAGTGAACACTGAAGCTTTCTTT
clone_size: .
d_call: .
j_call: TRBJ1-1
v_call: TRBV9

cdr3_aa: CASSVATSGSGTGELFF
cdr3_nt: TGTGCCAGCAGCGTCGCAACTAGCGGGAGCGGGACCGGGGAGCTGTTTTTT
clone_size: .
d_call: TRBD2
j_call: TRBJ2-2
v_call: TRBV9

cdr3_aa: CASSFSPLVGEQYF
cdr3_nt: TGTGCCAGCAGTTTCTCCCCTCTAGTAGGTGAGCAGTACTTC
clone_size: .
d_call: .
j_call: TRBJ2-7
v_call: TRBV28

cdr3_aa: CASSSPGGLKTGELFF
cdr3_nt: TGTGCCAGCAGCTCCCCGGGGGGCCTCAAGACCGGGGAGCTGTTTTTT
clone_size: .
d_call: .
j_call: TRBJ2-2
v_call: TRBV11-3

cdr3_aa: CASSPTLGSLKTEAFF
cdr3_nt: TGTGCCAGCAGCCCGACCTTGGGCAGCCTGAAAACTGAAGCTTTCTTT
clone_size: .
d_call: .
j_call: TRBJ1-1
v_call: TRBV5-4

cdr3_aa: CASSFARTSGMGNEQFF
cdr3_nt: TGCGCCAGCAGCTTCGCTCGGACTAGCGGGATGGGGAATGAGCAGTTCTTC
clone_size: .
d_call: TRBD2
j_call: TRBJ2-1
v_call: TRBV5-1

cdr3_aa: CASSVGFKDEKLFF
cdr3_nt: TGTGCCAGCAGCGTCGGGTTTAAAGATGAAAAACTGTTTTTT
clone_size: .
d_call: .
j_call: TRBJ1-4
v_call: TRBV7-9

cdr3_aa: CASSLRIGNTEAFF
cdr3_nt: TGCGCCAGCAGCTTAAGAATCGGGAACACTGAAGCTTTCTTT
clone_size: .
d_call: .
j_call: TRBJ1-1
v_call: TRBV5-1

cdr3_aa: CASSEVFRPETQYF
cdr3_nt: TGCGCCAGCAGTGAGGTATTTAGACCGGAGACCCAGTACTTC
clone_size: .
d_call: .
j_call: TRBJ2-5
v_call: TRBV10-1

cdr3_aa: CASSVGTGSSYEQYF
cdr3_nt: TGCGCCAGCAGCGTCGGGACAGGGTCCTCCTACGAGCAGTACTTC
clone_size: .
d_call: TRBD1
j_call: TRBJ2-7
v_call: TRBV5-1

cdr3_aa: CASSVSWTDTQYF
cdr3_nt: TGTGCCAGCAGCGTTTCCTGGACAGATACGCAGTATTTT
clone_size: .
d_call: .
j_call: TRBJ2-3
v_call: TRBV9

cdr3_aa: CASSSSGTSTDTQYF
cdr3_nt: TGTGCCAGCAGTTCCAGCGGGACGAGTACAGATACGCAGTATTTT
clone_size: .
d_call: TRBD2
j_call: TRBJ2-3
v_call: TRBV28

cdr3_aa: CASSLRLAGGPITYEQYF
cdr3_nt: TGTGCCAGTAGTCTACGACTAGCGGGAGGGCCAATTACGTACGAGCAGTACTTC
clone_size: .
d_call: TRBD2
j_call: TRBJ2-7
v_call: TRBV19

cdr3_aa: CASSYLPTFSSGNTIYF
cdr3_nt: TGTGCCAGCAGCTATTTACCGACATTCAGCTCTGGAAACACCATATATTTT
clone_size: .
d_call: .
j_call: TRBJ1-3
v_call: TRBV7-9

cdr3_aa: CASSPGRNTPGKLFF
cdr3_nt: TGTGCCAGCAGTCCAGGGCGCAACACCCCGGGAAAACTGTTTTTT
clone_size: .
d_call: .
j_call: TRBJ1-4
v_call: TRBV2

cdr3_aa: CASSPRTDTQYF
cdr3_nt: TGTGCCAGCAGTCCCCGAACAGATACGCAGTATTTT
clone_size: .
d_call: .
j_call: TRBJ2-3
v_call: TRBV28

cdr3_aa: CASSLFGGITNEKLFF
cdr3_nt: TGCGCCAGCAGCTTGTTCGGGGGCATCACTAATGAAAAACTGTTTTTT
clone_size: .
d_call: .
j_call: TRBJ1-4
v_call: TRBV5-1

cdr3_aa: CAISDGSQGYTF
cdr3_nt: TGTGCCATCAGTGATGGGTCGCAAGGCTACACCTTC
clone_size: .
d_call: .
j_call: TRBJ1-2
v_call: TRBV10-3

cdr3_aa: CASSPSPPQETQYF
cdr3_nt: TGCGCCAGCAGCCCCTCCCCGCCACAAGAGACCCAGTACTTC
clone_size: .
d_call: .
j_call: TRBJ2-5
v_call: TRBV5-1

cdr3_aa: CATSAETGELFF
cdr3_nt: TGTGCCACCAGCGCCGAAACCGGGGAGCTGTTTTTT
clone_size: .
d_call: .
j_call: TRBJ2-2
v_call: TRBV15

cdr3_aa: CASSLGGLTDTQYF
cdr3_nt: TGCGCCAGCAGCTTAGGGGGACTCACAGATACGCAGTATTTT
clone_size: .
d_call: .
j_call: TRBJ2-3
v_call: TRBV5-1

cdr3_aa: CASSPGHPDSGNTIYF
cdr3_nt: TGTGCCAGCTCTCCCGGTCATCCCGACTCTGGAAACACCATATATTTT
clone_size: .
d_call: .
j_call: TRBJ1-3
v_call: TRBV18